The TCR beta chain under discussion was sequenced for a study of follicular helper T cells after annual influenza vaccination. Study findings and constraints: Undersampling of larger non-cTfh compartments could not be excluded.

The method was immunoSEQ multiplex PCR; TCRdb's version includes in-frame clones alone and lacks a portion of them. The table shows nearly 7,000 clones, with about four fifths occurring only once. Time point meaning: 2015-2016 season, 7 days after influenza vaccination. Per the germline V gene, CDR1 is SGHNT and CDR2 is YYREEE (reference sequence). The CDR3 extends over 15 amino acids. The V end lost 0 bases, the J end lost 1 base, and 10 bases lay between the germline ends. This clone occurred once. The antigen is unknown. Sequences were derived from CXCR5- memory CD4+ T cells sorted from blood, sampled 7 days after influenza vaccination. The receptor comes from an adult who received the influenza vaccine. This chain connects TRBV5-4 to TRBJ1-1; TRBD1 is a possible D gene (6 bases). CDR3 nucleotide sequence: TGTGCCAGCAGCTTGGTATCAGGGGCGAACACTGAAGCTTTCTTT. Its translation: CASSLVSGANTEAFF.